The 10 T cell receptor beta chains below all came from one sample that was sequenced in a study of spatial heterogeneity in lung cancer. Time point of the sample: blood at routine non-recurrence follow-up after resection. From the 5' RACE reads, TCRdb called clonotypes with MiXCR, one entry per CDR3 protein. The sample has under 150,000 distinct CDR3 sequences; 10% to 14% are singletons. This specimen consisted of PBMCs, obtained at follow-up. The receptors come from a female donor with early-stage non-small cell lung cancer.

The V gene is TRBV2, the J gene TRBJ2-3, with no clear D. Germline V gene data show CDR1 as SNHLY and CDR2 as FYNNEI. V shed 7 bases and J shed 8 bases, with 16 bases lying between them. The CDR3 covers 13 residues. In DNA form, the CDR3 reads TGTGCCAGCACCTCTGGCGTCGGGCGTACGCAGTATTTT. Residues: CASTSGVGRTQYF.

DNA for the CDR3: TGTGCCAGCAGTTTCGGACTAGCGCACTACAATGAGCAGTTCTTC. It codes for CASSFGLAHYNEQFF. The J gene is TRBJ2-1, the V gene TRBV6-5, with TRBD2 matching 9 bases. Germline V CDR1 and CDR2: MNHEY, SVGAGI. The CDR3 length is 15 residues. The ends lost 4 bases at V and 3 bases at J; junction bases unmatched: 4.

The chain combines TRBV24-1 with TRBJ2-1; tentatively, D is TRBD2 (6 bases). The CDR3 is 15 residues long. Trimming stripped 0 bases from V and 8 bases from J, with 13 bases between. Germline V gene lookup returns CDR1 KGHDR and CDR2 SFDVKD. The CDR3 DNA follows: TGTGCCACCAGTGATTTGCTCGCGGGATGGGATGAGCAGTTCTTC. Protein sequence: CATSDLLAGWDEQFF.

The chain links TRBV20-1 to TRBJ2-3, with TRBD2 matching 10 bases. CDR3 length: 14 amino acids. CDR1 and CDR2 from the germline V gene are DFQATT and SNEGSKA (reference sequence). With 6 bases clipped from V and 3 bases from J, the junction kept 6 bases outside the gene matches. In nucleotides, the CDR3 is TGCAGTGCCCCCAAGCGGGAGGGAACAGATACGCAGTATTTT. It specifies CSAPKREGTDTQYF.

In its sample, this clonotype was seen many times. The CDR3 nucleotides are TGCGCCAGCAGCCAAGACGGACTAGCGGCCTGGAATGAGCAGTTCTTC. Residues: CASSQDGLAAWNEQFF. This chain uses TRBV4-1 with TRBJ2-1, with 10 bases lining up with TRBD2. Germline assignment: CDR1 MGHRA and CDR2 YSYEKL. The CDR3 is 16 residues long. V was pared by 0 bases and J by 7 bases, with 6 bases of the junction left unmatched.

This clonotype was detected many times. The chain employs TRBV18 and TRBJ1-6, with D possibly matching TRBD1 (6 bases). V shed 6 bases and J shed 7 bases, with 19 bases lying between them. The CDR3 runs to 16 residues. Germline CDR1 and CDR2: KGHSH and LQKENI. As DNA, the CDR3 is TGTGCCAGCTCTCGAGGGAACAGGGTCGGAAATTCACCCCTCCACTTT. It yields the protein CASSRGNRVGNSPLHF.

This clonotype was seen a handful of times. Here the CDR3 reads CASRAKGATNEKLFF. The CDR3 DNA reads TGTGCCAGCAGAGCTAAGGGGGCAACTAATGAAAAACTGTTTTTT. The chain is built from TRBV28 and TRBJ1-4, with D possibly being TRBD1 (6 bases). Germline V gene lookup returns CDR1 MDHEN and CDR2 SYDVKM. V gave up 6 bases and J gave up 0 bases, with 11 bases separating them. The CDR3 has 15 amino acids. Filled out from reference TRBV28 and TRBJ1-4, the complete variable domain reads DVKVTQSSRYLVKRTGEKVFLECVQDMDHENMFWYRQDPGLGLRLIYFSYDVKMKEKGDIPEGYSVSREKKERFSLILESASTNQTSMYLCASRAKGATNEKLFFGSGTQLSVL.

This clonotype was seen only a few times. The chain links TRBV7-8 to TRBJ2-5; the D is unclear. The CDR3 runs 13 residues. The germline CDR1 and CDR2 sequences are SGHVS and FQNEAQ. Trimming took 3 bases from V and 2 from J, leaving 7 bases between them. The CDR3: CASSFLGQETQYF. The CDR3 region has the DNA TGTGCCAGCAGCTTCTTAGGGCAAGAGACCCAGTACTTC.

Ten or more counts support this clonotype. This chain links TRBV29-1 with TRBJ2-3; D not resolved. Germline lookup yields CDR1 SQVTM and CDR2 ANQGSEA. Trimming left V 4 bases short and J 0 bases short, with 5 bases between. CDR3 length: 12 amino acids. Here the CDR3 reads CSVVRSTDTQYF. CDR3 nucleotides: TGCAGCGTTGTCCGAAGCACAGATACGCAGTATTTT.

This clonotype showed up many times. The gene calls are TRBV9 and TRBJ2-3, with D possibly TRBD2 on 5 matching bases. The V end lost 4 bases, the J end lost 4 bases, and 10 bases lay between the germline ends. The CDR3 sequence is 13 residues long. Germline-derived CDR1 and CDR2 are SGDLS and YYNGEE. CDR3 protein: CASSHKRSDTQYF. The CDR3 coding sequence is TGTGCCAGCAGCCACAAGCGGTCAGATACGCAGTATTTT.